Below, 20 T cell receptor beta chains from the same sample are listed, as sequenced in a study of blood T cell repertoires in COVID-19. Generated by immunoSEQ multiplex PCR, the TCRdb table keeps only in-frame clones and is missing some. This sample has some 130,000 clones, with approximately 89% found just once. The sequencing sample was made of peripheral blood. The source is a woman aged 70-85 years with COVID-19, enrolled during active disease.

The rearrangement joins TRBV3-1 (or the pseudogene TRBV3-2) to TRBJ1-2, with D tentatively TRBD1 (5 bases). The V gene's germline CDR1 is LGHDT and CDR2 YNNKEL (reference sequence). The CDR3 has 14 residues. V lost 2 bases, J lost 2 bases, and 9 bases lay in between. CDR3 DNA: TGTGCCAGCAGCCAAAAAGGACACAACTATGGCTACACCTTC. Residues: CASSQKGHNYGYTF.

The chain carries TRBV5-1 and TRBJ1-2; D uncertain. Trimming removed 4 bases at V and 8 bases at J, with 15 bases between. The CDR3 is 13 amino acids. Germline V gene lookup returns CDR1 SGHRS and CDR2 YFSETQ. The CDR3 loop is CASSEGPHGGYTF. CDR3 nucleotide sequence: TGCGCCAGCAGCGAGGGTCCCCACGGAGGCTACACCTTC.

CDR3 DNA sequence: TGTGCCTGGAGTGTACAGGGTGAGCAGTTCTTC. Its protein product is CAWSVQGEQFF. This chain joins TRBV30 and TRBJ2-1; D is perhaps TRBD1 (6 bases). The CDR3 is 11 amino acids. Germline CDR1 reads GTSNPN; CDR2 reads SVGIG (reference sequence). The V and J ends lost 0 bases and 9 bases respectively, with 6 bases between them.

The rearrangement joins TRBV5-4 to TRBJ1-1; D gene ambiguous. This CDR3 spans 15 amino acids. The V gene's germline CDR1 is SGHNT and CDR2 YYREEE (reference sequence). V was shortened by 0 bases and J by 5 bases, with 14 bases between the two germline ends. In DNA form, the CDR3 reads TGTGCCAGCAGCTTGGATATGGGTCGGAGGACTGAAGCTTTCTTT. Its translation: CASSLDMGRRTEAFF.

The rearrangement links TRBV19 to TRBJ1-1, with a weak D call TRBD1 (5 bases). This CDR3 has 13 residues. Trimming shortened V by 4 bases and J by 1 base, and 7 bases separated the two germline ends. Per the germline V gene, CDR1 is LNHDA and CDR2 is SQIVND (reference sequence). The CDR3 region is CASSTTGNTEAFF. The CDR3 bases are TGTGCCAGTAGTACTACAGGGAACACTGAAGCTTTCTTT.

J is TRBJ1-1 and V is TRBV7-9, with TRBD1 matching 8 bases. With V trimmed by 4 bases and J by 4 bases, 14 bases remained unmatched. The CDR3 spans 17 residues. The germline V gene has CDR1 SEHNR and CDR2 FQNEAQ (reference sequence). This chain's CDR3 is CASSSGGMKDRATEAFF. As DNA, the CDR3 is TGTGCCAGCAGCTCAGGTGGGATGAAGGACAGGGCCACTGAAGCTTTCTTT.

The chain couples TRBV10-3 to TRBJ2-3, with TRBD2 matching over 8 bases. The CDR3 consists of 13 residues. V lost 7 bases, J lost 2 bases, and 2 bases stayed unmatched. Germline CDR1 ENHRY, CDR2 SYGVKD. As DNA, the CDR3 is TGTGCCATCACGGGGGGGGACACAGATACGCAGTATTTT. Translated: CAITGGDTDTQYF.

The V gene is TRBV5-4, the J gene TRBJ2-5; D may be TRBD2 (6 bases). The length of the CDR3 is 15 residues. Trimming took 0 bases from V and 5 from J, leaving 14 bases between them. CDR1 is SGHNT, CDR2 YYREEE, per germline (reference sequence). This CDR3 is CASSLEIGREETQYF. In nucleotides, the CDR3 is TGTGCCAGCAGCTTGGAGATCGGGAGAGAGGAGACCCAGTACTTC.

V gene TRBV2 combines with J gene TRBJ2-7; 8 bases line up with TRBD2. The CDR3 consists of 15 residues. With 2 bases clipped from V and 4 bases from J, the junction kept 7 bases outside the gene matches. The germline V gene has CDR1 SNHLY and CDR2 FYNNEI. CDR3 region: CASSESSGGAYEQYF. CDR3 coding DNA: TGTGCCAGCAGTGAATCCAGCGGGGGCGCATACGAGCAGTACTTC.

The chain joins TRBV20-1 to TRBJ1-6; D is perhaps TRBD1 (5 bases). V was shortened by 6 bases and J by 14 bases, with 14 bases between the two germline ends. Germline CDR1 reads DFQATT; CDR2 reads SNEGSKA (reference sequence). This CDR3 comprises 11 residues. The DNA for the CDR3 is TGCAGTGCCGACGGGACTAAAACCCTCCACTTT. Translating gives CSADGTKTLHF.

This chain uses TRBV29-1 with TRBJ2-2; maybe TRBD2 (5 bases). CDR3 length: 14 amino acids. The V gene's germline CDR1 is SQVTM and CDR2 ANQGSEA. V was cut by 4 bases and J by 0 bases, with 9 bases left in between. DNA of the CDR3: TGCAGCGTTGTACGGGGTACGAACACCGGGGAGCTGTTTTTT. This sequence encodes CSVVRGTNTGELFF.

The rearrangement uses TRBV5-1 and TRBJ1-2, with D tentatively TRBD1 (6 bases). Between the trimmed V and J ends, which lost 4 bases and 5 bases, there was a span of 9 bases. This CDR3 has 12 amino acids. Germline V gene sequence: CDR1 SGHRS, CDR2 YFSETQ. CDR3 nucleotides: TGCGCCAGCAGCGAAGGGGGTTATGGCTACACCTTC. Residues: CASSEGGYGYTF. Combining the CDR3 with reference TRBV5-1 and TRBJ1-2 gives the whole variable domain KAGVTQTPRYLIKTRGQQVTLSCSPISGHRSVSWYQQTPGQGLQFLFEYFSETQRNKGNFPGRFSGRQFSNSRSEMNVSTLELGDSALYLCASSEGGYGYTFGSGTRLTVV.

CDR3 amino acids: CASSLDGARTNYGYTF. The CDR3 nucleotides read TGCGCCAGCAGCTTGGATGGGGCCCGAACAAACTATGGCTACACCTTC. The rearrangement joins TRBV5-1 to TRBJ1-2, with D tentatively TRBD1 (5 bases). The CDR3 is 16 amino acids. The V end was cut by 0 bases, the J end by 2 bases, with 14 bases between. CDR1 is SGHRS and CDR2 is YFSETQ in the germline V gene.

In its sample, this clone was seen a few times. The genes are TRBV19 and TRBJ1-4; D possibly corresponds to TRBD1 (6 bases). The CDR3 runs 14 residues. Trimming cost V 6 bases and J 8 bases, with 16 bases left between them. Germline V CDR1 and CDR2: LNHDA, SQIVND (reference sequence). CDR3 in amino acids: CASSWGQGGEKLFF. The CDR3 region has the DNA TGTGCCAGTAGCTGGGGGCAGGGTGGCGAAAAACTGTTTTTT.

The genes are TRBV7-2 and TRBJ1-2; 7 nucleotides agree with TRBD1. Germline V gene lookup returns CDR1 SGHTA and CDR2 FQGNSA. The CDR3 sequence is 18 residues long. Trimming removed 6 bases from V and 3 bases from J; junction bases left unmatched: 19. Here the CDR3 DNA reads TGTGCCAGCAGACTAAAACCGGGACAACCAGGGGGGTACTATGGCTACACCTTC. Translation: CASRLKPGQPGGYYGYTF.

This chain links TRBV15 with TRBJ1-1, with D maybe TRBD1 (6 bases). CDR1 LNHNV and CDR2 YYDKDF come from the germline V gene (reference sequence). V was clipped by 2 bases and J by 4 bases, with 11 bases between them. The CDR3 has 14 amino acids. CDR3 amino acids: CATSRQQGLTEAFF. The CDR3 DNA is TGTGCCACCAGCAGACAACAGGGCCTCACTGAAGCTTTCTTT.

This sequence joins TRBV29-1 and TRBJ2-3, with D perhaps TRBD2 (5 bases). Germline loops: CDR1 SQVTM, CDR2 ANQGSEA. Trimming took 5 bases from V and 4 from J, leaving 10 bases between them. This CDR3 comprises 12 residues. The CDR3 nucleotides are TGCAGCGTTCGGGGATATCCAGATACGCAGTATTTT. Translated: CSVRGYPDTQYF.

The chain is built from TRBV27 and TRBJ1-2; possible D gene TRBD1, 6 bases. V dropped 4 bases and J dropped 7 bases, with 16 bases sitting between them. Germline V gene data show CDR1 as MNHEY and CDR2 as SMNVEV (reference sequence). The CDR3 sequence is 14 residues long. CDR3 sequence: CASSSDRSRGGYTF. The DNA for the CDR3 is TGTGCCAGCAGTTCCGACAGGTCTCGAGGTGGCTACACCTTC.

The rearrangement uses TRBV5-1 and TRBJ1-5; D is unresolved. The CDR3 runs 15 residues. Germline V lookup: CDR1 SGHRS, CDR2 YFSETQ. The V end was cut by 5 bases, the J end by 2 bases, with 14 bases between. For the CDR3, the DNA is TGCGCCAGCAGACGAGGCCTCGGGGGCAATCAGCCCCAGCATTTT. Protein: CASRRGLGGNQPQHF.

This chain uses TRBV7-9 with TRBJ2-1; 8 bases fit TRBD2. CDR3 size: 15 residues. The V gene's germline CDR1 is SEHNR and CDR2 FQNEAQ (reference sequence). The J segment lost 0 bases and the V segment lost 5 bases, leaving 3 bases of the junction unmatched. The CDR3: CASSRGGSSYNEQFF. In nucleotides, the CDR3 is TGTGCCAGCAGCCGCGGGGGGAGCTCCTACAATGAGCAGTTCTTC. The full variable domain, in which reference TRBV7-9 and TRBJ2-1 provide the parts outside the CDR3, is DTGVSQNPRHKITKRGQNVTFRCDPISEHNRLYWYRQTLGQGPEFLTYFQNEAQLEKSRLLSDRFSAERPKGSFSTLEIQRTEQGDSAMYLCASSRGGSSYNEQFFGPGTRLTVL.